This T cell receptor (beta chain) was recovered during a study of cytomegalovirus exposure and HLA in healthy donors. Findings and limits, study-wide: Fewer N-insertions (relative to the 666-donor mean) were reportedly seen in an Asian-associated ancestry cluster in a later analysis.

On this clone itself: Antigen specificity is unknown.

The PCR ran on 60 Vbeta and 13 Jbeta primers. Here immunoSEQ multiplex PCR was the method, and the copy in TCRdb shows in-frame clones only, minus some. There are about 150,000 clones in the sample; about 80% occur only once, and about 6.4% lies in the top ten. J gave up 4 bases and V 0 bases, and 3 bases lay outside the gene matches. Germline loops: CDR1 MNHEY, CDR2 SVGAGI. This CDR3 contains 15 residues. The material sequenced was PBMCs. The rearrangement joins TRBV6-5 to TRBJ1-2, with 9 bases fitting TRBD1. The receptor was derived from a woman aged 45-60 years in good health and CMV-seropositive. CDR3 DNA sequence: TGTGCCAGCAGTTACTCGACAGGGGGAGGCTATGGCTACACCTTC. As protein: CASSYSTGGGYGYTF.